Below are 3 T cell receptor beta chains sequenced from a single sample in a study of blood T cell repertoires in COVID-19 (dated by TCRdb to 2019 to 2021). Library preparation employed the immunoSEQ multiplex PCR assay. TCRdb retrieved this table from immuneACCESS and kept in-frame rearrangements only. Not all clones are present; in checked studies, unresolved V genes account for under half, and no reason is known for the remainder. The sample includes some 110,000 clones, with approximately 84% observed a single time. 20% to 30% of the sample rests with the top ten. Material for sequencing was peripheral blood. These receptors originate from a man in his 60s with acute or convalescent COVID-19.

The chain joins TRBV5-1 to TRBJ2-5; D not resolved. The CDR3 contains 16 residues. Germline CDR1 reads SGHRS; CDR2 reads YFSETQ. V shed 2 bases and J shed 2 bases, with 16 bases lying between them. CDR3 nucleotide sequence: TGCGCCAGCAGCTTCCCGCCACTCGAGACACAAGAGACCCAGTACTTC. This encodes CASSFPPLETQETQYF.

The chain joins TRBV4-3 to TRBJ2-1; 7 nucleotides agree with TRBD2. The CDR3 is 14 residues long. Losses at the gene ends were 2 bases for V and 10 bases for J; bases not matched to a gene: 8. Germline assignment: CDR1 LGHNA and CDR2 YSLEER. The CDR3 DNA follows: TGCGCCAGCAGCCAAAGGGGAGGGGCGGGGGAGCAGTTCTTC. This translates into CASSQRGGAGEQFF.

The V call is TRBV27, the J call TRBJ2-1, with 8 bases lining up with TRBD2. The CDR3 consists of 15 residues. V shed 4 bases and J 2 bases; nucleotides not matched to a gene: 4. Germline CDR1 and CDR2: MNHEY and SMNVEV (reference sequence). The CDR3 nucleotides are TGTGCCAGCAGTTCTCTAGCGGGCCCCTACAATGAGCAGTTCTTC. Its translation is CASSSLAGPYNEQFF.